This T cell receptor beta chain came from a study of OX40 agonist ivuxolimab in advanced cancers. V gave up 5 bases and J gave up 1 base, with 14 bases separating them. CDR1 is MNHEY and CDR2 is SMNVEV in the germline V gene (reference sequence). The CDR3 runs 15 residues. Sequencing was performed with immunoSEQ multiplex PCR; in TCRdb, only in-frame clones are kept and a portion is missing. This sample has 95,000 to 150,000 clones, with roughly 95% found just once. Source: CD4+ or CD8+ T cells sorted from blood, taken in a trial of the OX40 agonist ivuxolimab. The clonotype originates from an adult with an advanced solid tumor such as melanoma, head and neck, liver or kidney cancer. The chain joins TRBV27 to TRBJ1-1; D may be TRBD1 (6 bases). Here the CDR3 DNA reads TGTGCCAGCAGTGGACAGATTATGGGGAACACTGAAGCTTTCTTT. Translating it yields CASSGQIMGNTEAFF.